This TCR beta chain is drawn from a study of T cell responses to AZD1222 COVID-19 vaccine. Germline-derived CDR1 and CDR2 are LGHDT and YNNKEL (reference sequence). V shed 2 bases, J shed 8 bases, and the junction held 20 bases outside the gene matches. This CDR3 comprises 18 residues. Profiling relied on immunoSEQ multiplex PCR, and the TCRdb table lists in-frame clones only, not all of them. The table records about 180,000 clones, approximately 94% of them present only once. The chain links TRBV3-1 (or the pseudogene TRBV3-2) to TRBJ1-2; the match to TRBD1 covers 7 bases. Material: peripheral blood, obtained 28 days after the second AZD1222 dose. The sequence derives from an adult who received the AZD1222 COVID-19 vaccine. CDR3 region: CASSQFPLGQAFVRGYTF. DNA for the CDR3: TGTGCCAGCAGCCAATTCCCTTTAGGACAGGCGTTTGTGAGAGGCTACACCTTC.